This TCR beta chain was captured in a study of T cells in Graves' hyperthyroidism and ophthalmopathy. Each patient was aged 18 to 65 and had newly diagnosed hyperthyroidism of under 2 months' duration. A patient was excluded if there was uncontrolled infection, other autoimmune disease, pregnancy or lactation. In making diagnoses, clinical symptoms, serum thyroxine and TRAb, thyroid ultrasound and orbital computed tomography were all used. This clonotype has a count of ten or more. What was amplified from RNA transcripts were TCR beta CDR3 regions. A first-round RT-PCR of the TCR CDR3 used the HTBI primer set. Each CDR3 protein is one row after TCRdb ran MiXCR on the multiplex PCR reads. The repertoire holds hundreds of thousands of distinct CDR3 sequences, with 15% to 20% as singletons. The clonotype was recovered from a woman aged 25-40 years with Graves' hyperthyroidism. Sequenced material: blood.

The chain's CDR3 is CASSQTSGRGLDNEQFF. The CDR3 region has the DNA TGTGCCAGCAGTCAGACTAGCGGGAGGGGCTTAGACAATGAGCAGTTCTTC. V and J are TRBV28 and TRBJ2-1; 14 bases line up with TRBD2. The CDR3 is 17 amino acids. Looked up from germline, CDR1 is MDHEN and CDR2 is SYDVKM. With V trimmed by 5 bases and J by 5 bases, 8 bases remained unmatched.